Following are 7 T cell receptor beta chains from one sample sequenced in a study of vaccination effects on CD4 cells after COVID-19. ViraFEST expansion of antigen-specific CD4+ T cells with viral peptide pools preceded sequencing. Following an approximately eleven-day culture, CD4+ T cells were purified. The vaccine recipients had no prior SARS-CoV-2 infection, with negative nucleocapsid antibodies. Repertoires were generated with immunoSEQ multiplex PCR, while TCRdb's copy carries only in-frame clones and drops some. Of about 24,000 clones listed, 70% to 80% are singletons. No antigen is known for these receptors. Source: CD4+ T cells from PBMCs cultured with HCoV-OC43 spike peptides, taken before COVID-19 vaccination. Subset here: HCoV-OC43 spike overlapping peptide pool stimulation. These receptors all stem from a human donor who received a COVID-19 vaccine.

This clone has just a few counts. This chain connects TRBV24-1 to TRBJ2-2; D ambiguous. V was trimmed by 1 base and J by 6 bases, leaving 14 bases between them. The V gene's germline CDR1 is KGHDR and CDR2 SFDVKD. CDR3 size: 16 residues. In nucleotides, the CDR3 is TGTGCCACCAGTGATTTAACTAAGGGCAAGGCCGGGGAGCTGTTTTTT. It specifies CATSDLTKGKAGELFF.

The rearrangement uses TRBV20-1 and TRBJ1-1; D uncertain. The CDR3 contains 12 residues. V lost 3 bases to trimming and J lost 9 bases, with 14 bases between them. Germline lookup yields CDR1 DFQATT and CDR2 SNEGSKA (reference sequence). CDR3 DNA sequence: TGCAGTGCTAGTATTGAAGTAGGGAAAGCTTTCTTT. Protein product: CSASIEVGKAFF.

The chain combines TRBV3-1 (or the pseudogene TRBV3-2) with TRBJ1-1; weak D call: TRBD1 (5 bases). This CDR3 has 12 amino acids. CDR1 LGHDT and CDR2 YNNKEL come from the germline V gene (reference sequence). Trimming stripped 2 bases from V and 7 bases from J, with 8 bases between. The CDR3 protein is CASSQPGGEAFF. In nucleotides, the CDR3 is TGTGCCAGCAGCCAACCTGGGGGTGAAGCTTTCTTT.

This rearrangement joins TRBV11-2 to TRBJ1-2, with TRBD1 as a possible D gene (5 bases). The length of the CDR3 is 13 residues. V was cut by 4 bases and J by 7 bases, with 13 bases left in between. Germline lookup yields CDR1 SGHAT and CDR2 FQNNGV. DNA for the CDR3: TGTGCCAGCAGCTGGGCAGGGAGTGGTGGCTACACCTTC. Protein: CASSWAGSGGYTF.

The chain links TRBV4-1 to TRBJ1-5; the match to TRBD1 covers 9 bases. This CDR3 region has 16 residues. V shed 1 base, J shed 3 bases, and the junction held 4 bases outside the gene matches. The germline CDR1 and CDR2 sequences are MGHRA and YSYEKL. The CDR3 here is CASSQGGQGNNQPQHF. CDR3 DNA sequence: TGCGCCAGCAGCCAAGGCGGACAGGGGAACAATCAGCCCCAGCATTTT.

The chain has TRBV13 and TRBJ2-6; D is ambiguous. V was shortened by 5 bases and J by 0 bases, with 5 bases between the two germline ends. Germline assignment: CDR1 PRHDT and CDR2 FYEKMQ (reference sequence). The CDR3 totals 14 residues. CDR3 in DNA: TGTGCCAGCAGCGCTTACTCTGGGGCCAACGTCCTGACTTTC. It codes for CASSAYSGANVLTF.

The chain links TRBV6-1 to TRBJ1-2, with D possibly matching TRBD1 (6 bases). The germline CDR1 and CDR2 sequences are MNHNS and SASEGT. The V and J ends lost 3 bases and 3 bases respectively, with 11 bases between them. The CDR3 extends over 14 amino acids. The DNA of the CDR3 is TGTGCCAGCAGTGAGGGGGGCTACTACTATGGCTACACCTTC. It encodes CASSEGGYYYGYTF.